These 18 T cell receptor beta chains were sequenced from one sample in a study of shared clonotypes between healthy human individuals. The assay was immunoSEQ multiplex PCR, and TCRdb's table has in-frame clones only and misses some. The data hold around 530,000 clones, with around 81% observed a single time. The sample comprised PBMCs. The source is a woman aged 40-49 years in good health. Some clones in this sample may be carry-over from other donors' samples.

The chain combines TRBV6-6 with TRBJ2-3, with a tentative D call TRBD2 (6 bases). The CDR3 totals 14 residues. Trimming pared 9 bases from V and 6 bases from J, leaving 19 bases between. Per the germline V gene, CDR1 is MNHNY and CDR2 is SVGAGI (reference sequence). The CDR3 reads CASNLRGTTDTQYF. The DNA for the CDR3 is TGTGCCAGTAACTTACGGGGGACGACCGATACGCAGTATTTT.

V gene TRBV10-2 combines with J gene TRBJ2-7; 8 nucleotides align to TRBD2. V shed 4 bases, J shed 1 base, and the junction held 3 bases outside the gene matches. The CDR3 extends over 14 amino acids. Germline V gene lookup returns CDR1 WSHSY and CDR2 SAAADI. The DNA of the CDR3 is TGCGCCAGCAGTGGGGGACTAGGGTCCTACGAGCAGTACTTC. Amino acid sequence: CASSGGLGSYEQYF.

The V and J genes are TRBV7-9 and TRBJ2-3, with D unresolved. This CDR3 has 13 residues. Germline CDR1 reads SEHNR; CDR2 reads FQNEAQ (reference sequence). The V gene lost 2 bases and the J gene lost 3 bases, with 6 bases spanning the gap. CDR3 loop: CASSLSLTDTQYF. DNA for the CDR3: TGTGCCAGCAGCTTATCCCTTACAGATACGCAGTATTTT.

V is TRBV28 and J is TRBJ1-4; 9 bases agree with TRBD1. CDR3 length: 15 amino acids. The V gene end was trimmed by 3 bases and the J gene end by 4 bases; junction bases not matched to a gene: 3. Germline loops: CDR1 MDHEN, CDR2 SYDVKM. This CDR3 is CASSFMGQGNEKLFF. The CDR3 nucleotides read TGTGCCAGCAGTTTTATGGGACAGGGTAATGAAAAACTGTTTTTT. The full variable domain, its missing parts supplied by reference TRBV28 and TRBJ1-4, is DVKVTQSSRYLVKRTGEKVFLECVQDMDHENMFWYRQDPGLGLRLIYFSYDVKMKEKGDIPEGYSVSREKKERFSLILESASTNQTSMYLCASSFMGQGNEKLFFGSGTQLSVL.

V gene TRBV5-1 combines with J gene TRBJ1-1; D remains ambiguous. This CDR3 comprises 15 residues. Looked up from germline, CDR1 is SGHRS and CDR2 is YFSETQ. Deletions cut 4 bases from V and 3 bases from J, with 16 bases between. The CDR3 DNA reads TGCGCCAGCAGCCCCAGGAGATCTGGGGACACTGAAGCTTTCTTT. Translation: CASSPRRSGDTEAFF.

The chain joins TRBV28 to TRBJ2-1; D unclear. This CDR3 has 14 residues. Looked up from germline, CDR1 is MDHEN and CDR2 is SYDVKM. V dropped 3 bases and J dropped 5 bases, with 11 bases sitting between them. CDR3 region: CASSFFYLNNEQFF. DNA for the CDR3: TGTGCCAGCAGTTTTTTCTACCTTAACAATGAGCAGTTCTTC.

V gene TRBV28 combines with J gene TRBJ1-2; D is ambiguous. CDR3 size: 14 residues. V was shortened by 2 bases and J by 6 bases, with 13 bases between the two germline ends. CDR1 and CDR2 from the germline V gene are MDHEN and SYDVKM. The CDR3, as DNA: TGTGCCAGCAGTTTACCCCAAGGACTTAATGGCTACACCTTC. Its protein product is CASSLPQGLNGYTF.

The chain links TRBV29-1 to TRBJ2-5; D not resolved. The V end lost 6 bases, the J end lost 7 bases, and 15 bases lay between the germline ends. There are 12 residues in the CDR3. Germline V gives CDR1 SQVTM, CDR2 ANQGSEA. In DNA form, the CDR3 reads TGCAGCGTCCTTCAAACTTCGGGGACCCAGTACTTC. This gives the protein CSVLQTSGTQYF. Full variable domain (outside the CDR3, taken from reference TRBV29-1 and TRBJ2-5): SAVISQKPSRDICQRGTSLTIQCQVDSQVTMMFWYRQQPGQSLTLIATANQGSEATYESGFVIDKFPISRPNLTFSTLTVSNMSPEDSSIYLCSVLQTSGTQYFGPGTRLLVL.

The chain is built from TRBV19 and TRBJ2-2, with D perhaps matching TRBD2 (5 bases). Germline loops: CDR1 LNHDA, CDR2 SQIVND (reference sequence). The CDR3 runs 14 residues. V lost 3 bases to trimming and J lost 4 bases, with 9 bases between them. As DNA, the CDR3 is TGTGCCAGTAGTATGCTAGCCCCCACCGGGGAGCTGTTTTTT. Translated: CASSMLAPTGELFF.

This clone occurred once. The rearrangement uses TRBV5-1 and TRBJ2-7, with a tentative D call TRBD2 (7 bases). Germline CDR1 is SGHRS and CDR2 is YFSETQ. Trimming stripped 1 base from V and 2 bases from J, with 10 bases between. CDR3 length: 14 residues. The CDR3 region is CASSLRGDTYEQYF. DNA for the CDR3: TGCGCCAGCAGCTTGCGGGGGGACACCTACGAGCAGTACTTC.

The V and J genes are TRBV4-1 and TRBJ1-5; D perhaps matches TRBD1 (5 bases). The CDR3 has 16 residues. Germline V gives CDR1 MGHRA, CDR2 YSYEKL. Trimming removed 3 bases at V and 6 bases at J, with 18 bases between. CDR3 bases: TGCGCCAGCAGCCATAACTGGCTGGGGGGTTTTCAGCCCCAGCATTTT. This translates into CASSHNWLGGFQPQHF.

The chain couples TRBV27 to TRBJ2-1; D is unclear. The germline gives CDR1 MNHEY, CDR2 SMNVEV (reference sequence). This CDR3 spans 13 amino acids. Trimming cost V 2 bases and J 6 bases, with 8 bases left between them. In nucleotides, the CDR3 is TGTGCCAGCAGTTTAAGTTCCCTCAATGAGCAGTTCTTC. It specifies CASSLSSLNEQFF.

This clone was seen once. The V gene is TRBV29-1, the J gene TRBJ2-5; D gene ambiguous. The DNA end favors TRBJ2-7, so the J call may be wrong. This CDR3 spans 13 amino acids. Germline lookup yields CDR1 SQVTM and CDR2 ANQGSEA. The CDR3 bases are TGCAGCGTGGCCCCATCCACGGCCTACGAGCAGTACTTC. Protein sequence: CSVAPSTAYEQYF.

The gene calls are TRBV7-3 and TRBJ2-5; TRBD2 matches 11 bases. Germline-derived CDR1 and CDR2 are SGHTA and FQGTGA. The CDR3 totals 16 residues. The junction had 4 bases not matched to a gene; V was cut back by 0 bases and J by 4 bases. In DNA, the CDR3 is TGTGCCAGCAGCTTAACGGCTGGGACTAGCGGAGAGACCCAGTACTTC. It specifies CASSLTAGTSGETQYF.

The CDR3 nucleotides read TGTGCCAGCAGTTTACCCCAGCGGGAGAAAGCCCGGCAGTTCTTC. Translated, it gives CASSLPQREKARQFF. The chain carries TRBV28 and TRBJ2-1; 8 nucleotides match TRBD2. The CDR3 is 15 residues long. Trimming took 2 bases from V and 12 from J; bases not matched to a gene: 12. Per germline, CDR1 MDHEN and CDR2 SYDVKM.

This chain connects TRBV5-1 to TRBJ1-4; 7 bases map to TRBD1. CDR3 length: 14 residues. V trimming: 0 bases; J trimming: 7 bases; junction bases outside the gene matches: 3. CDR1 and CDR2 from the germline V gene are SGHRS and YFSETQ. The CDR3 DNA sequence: TGCGCCAGCAGCTTGGGGGACAGCGGTGAAAAACTGTTTTTT. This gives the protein CASSLGDSGEKLFF.

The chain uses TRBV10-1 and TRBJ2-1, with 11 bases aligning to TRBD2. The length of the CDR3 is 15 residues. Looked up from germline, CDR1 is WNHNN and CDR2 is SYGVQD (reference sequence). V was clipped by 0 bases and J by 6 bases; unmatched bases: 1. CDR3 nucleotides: TGCGCCAGCAGTGAGTCGGGACTAGCGGTCAATGAGCAGTTCTTC. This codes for CASSESGLAVNEQFF.

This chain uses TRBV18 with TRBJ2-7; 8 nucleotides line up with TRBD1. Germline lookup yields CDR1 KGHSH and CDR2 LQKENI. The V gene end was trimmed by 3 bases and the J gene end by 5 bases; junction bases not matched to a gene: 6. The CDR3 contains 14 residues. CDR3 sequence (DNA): TGTGCCAGCTCACCTGCCGACAGGGGCCACGAGCAGTACTTC. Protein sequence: CASSPADRGHEQYF.